The text below deals with one T cell receptor beta chain. Data came from immunoSEQ multiplex PCR; TCRdb stores just in-frame clones and leaves some out. The sample carries hundreds of thousands of clones, over 75% recorded once. Participant reports of clinical history set cohort assignment. Germline V lookup: CDR1 SNHLY, CDR2 FYNNEI. The CDR3 length is 14 residues. Trimming cost V 4 bases and J 3 bases, with 12 bases left between them. This specimen comes from a study of blood T cell repertoires in COVID-19. Overall study context: PBMCs, B-cell-depleted T cells, or T cells were the source of the cDNA or gDNA that made up the material.

The sequencing sample was made of PBMCs or T cells enriched from blood (not recorded which). The TCR was taken from a woman in her 30s who had recovered from COVID-19. This chain connects TRBV2 to TRBJ1-1; D remains ambiguous. The CDR3 spells CASSVVSSDTEAFF. The DNA for the CDR3 is TGTGCCAGCAGTGTGGTTTCCTCGGACACTGAAGCTTTCTTT.